This record covers a single TCR beta chain. Losses at the gene ends were 2 bases for V and 1 base for J; bases not matched to a gene: 13. The CDR3 extends over 18 amino acids. Germline CDR1 is SGHKS and CDR2 is YYEKEE (reference sequence). TCRdb used MiXCR to reprocess the RT-PCR reads, holding one entry per CDR3 protein. The table has about 680,000 distinct CDR3 sequences, approximately 14% seen once. This receptor was taken from a female donor in good health, serving as a healthy control. This chain uses TRBV5-5 with TRBJ2-5; 8 bases map to TRBD2. The sequenced material came from memory CD4+ T cells from blood. CDR3 in amino acids: CASSFGRGVAGTQETQYF. The CDR3 DNA reads as TGTGCCAGCAGCTTTGGTCGGGGGGTAGCGGGGACCCAAGAGACCCAGTACTTC.